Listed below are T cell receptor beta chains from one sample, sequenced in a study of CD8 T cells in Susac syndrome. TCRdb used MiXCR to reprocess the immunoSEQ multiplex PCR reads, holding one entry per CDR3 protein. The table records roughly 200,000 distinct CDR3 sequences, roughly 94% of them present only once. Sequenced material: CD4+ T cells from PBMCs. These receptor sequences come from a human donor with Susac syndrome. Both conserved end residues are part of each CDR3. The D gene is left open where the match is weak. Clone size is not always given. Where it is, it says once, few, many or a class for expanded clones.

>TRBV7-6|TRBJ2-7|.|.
TGTGCCAGCAGCCGTGACCCGCTCGGGGAGCAGTACTTC
CASSRDPLGEQYF
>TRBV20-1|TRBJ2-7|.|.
TGCAGTGCTAGAGATCATGGGACCGATAGCGAGCAGTACTTC
CSARDHGTDSEQYF
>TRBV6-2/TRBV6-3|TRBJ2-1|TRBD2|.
TGTGCCAGCAGTTACTCTCTAGCGGGTGGGACAAAATCCTACAATGAGCAGTTCTTC
CASSYSLAGGTKSYNEQFF
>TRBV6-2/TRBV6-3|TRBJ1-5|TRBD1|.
TGTGCCAGCGAGATCGGACAGGGGGCGAGTCAGCCCCAGCATTTT
CASEIGQGASQPQHF
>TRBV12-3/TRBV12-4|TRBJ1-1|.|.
TGTGCCAGCCCCAATAGCCGGGTCATGAACACTGAAGCTTTCTTT
CASPNSRVMNTEAFF
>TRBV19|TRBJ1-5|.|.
TGTGCCAGTAGCTTACCGTATTCGGTCAGCGACAATCAGCCCCAGCATTTT
CASSLPYSVSDNQPQHF
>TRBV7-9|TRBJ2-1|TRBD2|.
TGTGCCAGCAGCACTAGCGCAGGGCAGTTCTTC
CASSTSAGQFF
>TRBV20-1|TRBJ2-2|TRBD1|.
TGCAGTGCTGGGACAGAGATAAACACCGGGGAGCTGTTTTTT
CSAGTEINTGELFF
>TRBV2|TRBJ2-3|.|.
TGTGCCAGCAGTCGGGGACTCACAGATACGCAGTATTTT
CASSRGLTDTQYF
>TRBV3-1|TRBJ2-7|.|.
TGTGCCAGCAGCCAAGATTTGACAGGTCTGGGGTACGAGCAGTACTTC
CASSQDLTGLGYEQYF
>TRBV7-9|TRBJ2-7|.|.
TGTGCCAGCAGCTTAGAGGCGGGTTTATACTTC
CASSLEAGLYF
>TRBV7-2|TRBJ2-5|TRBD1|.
TGTGCCAGCAGCTTCGACAGGGGAAGCGAGACCCAGTACTTC
CASSFDRGSETQYF
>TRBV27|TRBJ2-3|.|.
TGTGCCAGCAGTCCCGGGGGCAGCTGGGATACGCAGTATTTT
CASSPGGSWDTQYF
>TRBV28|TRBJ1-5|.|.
TGTGCCAGCAGCTCGCCCTGGCCAGGTGATCAGCCCCAGCATTTT
CASSSPWPGDQPQHF
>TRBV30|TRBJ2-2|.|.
TGTGCCTGGGAGCGGCACGCGAACACCGGGGAGCTGTTTTTT
CAWERHANTGELFF
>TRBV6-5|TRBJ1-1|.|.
TGTGCCAGCGGGGGGCGGGGCGGGGTACCTGAAGCTTTCTTT
CASGGRGGVPEAFF
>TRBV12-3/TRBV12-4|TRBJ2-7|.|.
TGTGCCAGCAGTCCCCGGACTGAACCCTCCTACGAGCAGTACTTC
CASSPRTEPSYEQYF
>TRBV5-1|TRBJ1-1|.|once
TGCGCCAGCGGGGACAACACGATGAACACTGAAGCTTTCTTT
CASGDNTMNTEAFF
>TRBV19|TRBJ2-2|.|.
TGTGCCAGTAGTATTCGGGACACCGCGAACACCGGGGAGCTGTTTTTT
CASSIRDTANTGELFF
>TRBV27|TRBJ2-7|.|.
TGTGCCAGCAGTTTCGGGACTGCCGCTCATTACGAGCAGTACTTC
CASSFGTAAHYEQYF
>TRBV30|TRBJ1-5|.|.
TGTGCCTCGGGGGTCAGGGTTGGTCAGCCCCAGCATTTT
CASGVRVGQPQHF
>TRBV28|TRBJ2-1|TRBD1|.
TGTGCCAGCAGTTTGGTACAGGGGGCCTATGAGCAGTTCTTC
CASSLVQGAYEQFF